This T cell receptor beta chain was captured by sequencing in a study of CD8+ T cells in alopecia areata. The overall study: Treatment with tofacitinib (6 to 18 months) was followed by 6 months off drug. Patients given treatment had severity scored by the percentage of scalp area affected. General observations from the study: One nonresponder makes the tie between baseline CD8+ expansion and response uncertain.

Extraction of RNA preceded its reverse transcription into cDNA, which served as the sequencing template. Sequencing used immunoSEQ multiplex PCR; TCRdb keeps in-frame clones, though not all of them. The table shows about 140,000 clones, with about 85% occurring only once. The sample's treatment: oral pan-JAK inhibitor, 5-10 mg twice daily. Alopecia areata patients provided lesional scalp punch biopsies and peripheral blood. The CDR3 loop spans 16 amino acids. Trimming shortened V by 0 bases and J by 0 bases, and 9 bases separated the two germline ends. The germline V gene encodes CDR1 MNHNS and CDR2 SASEGT. This clone occurred once. Its antigen remains unidentified.

Sample: CD8+ T cells sorted from blood, taken at week 4, from a patient treated with tofacitinib. The chain recombines TRBV6-1 with TRBJ2-1; D remains unclear. The receptor was derived from a human donor with alopecia areata. The DNA of the CDR3 is TGTGCCAGCAGTGAAGCGGAACAGAGCTCCTACAATGAGCAGTTCTTC. It specifies CASSEAEQSSYNEQFF.